This is a list of T cell receptor beta chains from one sample in a study of radiotherapy plus CTLA-4 blockade in lung cancer. Using immunoSEQ multiplex PCR, the repertoire was profiled, and TCRdb retains in-frame clones only, with some absent. This sample yields some 62,000 clones, of which 70% to 80% are seen a single time; 4.4% belongs to the top ten. Sample: peripheral blood, taken from a patient treated with radiotherapy plus ipilimumab. All receptors come from a human donor with non-small cell lung cancer who had a complete response to radiotherapy plus ipilimumab. CDR3s include the opening cysteine and the closing phenylalanine or tryptophan. Each record gives: V gene, D gene, clone size, J gene, CDR3 DNA, CDR3 protein. The D gene is left open where the match is weak. Clone size appears in some rows only: once, few, many, or a class for an expanded clone.

TRBV6-1	.	.	TRBJ1-1	TGTGCCAGCAGTGAATTTAGCGCCGTGAACACTGAAGCTTTCTTT	CASSEFSAVNTEAFF
TRBV9	TRBD1	.	TRBJ2-2	TGTGCCAGCAGCCGCCCGGGACAGGGAACCGGGGAGCTGTTTTTT	CASSRPGQGTGELFF
TRBV19	.	.	TRBJ2-3	TGTGCCAGTAGCCGCTTATGGCAATCTAGCACAGATACGCAGTATTTT	CASSRLWQSSTDTQYF
TRBV6-6	.	.	TRBJ1-5	TGTGCCACAAATAATCAGCCCCAGCATTTT	CATNNQPQHF
TRBV11-1	TRBD2	.	TRBJ2-2	TGTGCCAGCAGCCAGCGCATGGGAGCGGGAGGTCGCACCGGGGAGCTGTTTTTT	CASSQRMGAGGRTGELFF
TRBV4-3	TRBD1	.	TRBJ1-1	TGCGCCAGCAGCCAAGATTGGGTGGGACAGATGAACACTGAAGCTTTCTTT	CASSQDWVGQMNTEAFF
TRBV7-9	.	.	TRBJ2-1	TGTGCCAGCAGCTTACTAAGGAGGGATCTCAATGAGCAGTTCTTC	CASSLLRRDLNEQFF
TRBV11-2	TRBD1	.	TRBJ1-2	TGTGCCAGCAGCTCAGGACAGGGGTTTTACCAACCCGTCGGCTACACCTTC	CASSSGQGFYQPVGYTF
TRBV14	TRBD1	.	TRBJ2-5	TGTGCCAGCAGCCTACGACAGGGATATCGGCAAGAGACCCAGTACTTC	CASSLRQGYRQETQYF
TRBV29-1	TRBD1	.	TRBJ2-3	TGCAGCGTGGCAGGGGGCGCCACAGATACGCAGTATTTT	CSVAGGATDTQYF
TRBV9	TRBD2	.	TRBJ2-1	TGTGCCAGCAGCGGCGGGACTAGAGGTGAGCAGTTCTTC	CASSGGTRGEQFF
TRBV5-4	.	.	TRBJ2-3	TGTGCCAGCAGCCCTGGGACTGGCCCAGATACGCAGTATTTT	CASSPGTGPDTQYF
TRBV5-8	.	.	TRBJ1-5	TGTGCCAGCAGCTTGGTCCGTAATCAGCCCCAGCATTTT	CASSLVRNQPQHF
TRBV27	TRBD2	.	TRBJ2-3	TGTGCCAGCCGATCCACCTGGGGGAGGGCCGGGCGGACAGATACGCAGTATTTT	CASRSTWGRAGRTDTQYF
TRBV5-4	TRBD1	.	TRBJ1-1	TGTGCCTCCAAACAGGGGGGGACGACTGAAGCTTTCTTT	CASKQGGTTEAFF
TRBV6-5	.	.	TRBJ1-2	TGTGCCAGCAGTAAAGGGGCCATCTATGGCTACACCTTC	CASSKGAIYGYTF
TRBV4-1	.	.	TRBJ1-5	TGCGCCAGCAGCCAACGAACAGCCAATCAGCCCCAGCATTTT	CASSQRTANQPQHF
TRBV12-5	.	.	TRBJ2-5	TGTGCTAGTGGTTTGGAGCCCCAAGCGACCCAGTACTTC	CASGLEPQATQYF
TRBV18	.	.	TRBJ2-6	TGTGCCAGCTCACGCACCAGGGACAATTTACAAAGTCGGGCCAACGTCCTGACTTTC	CASSRTRDNLQSRANVLTF
TRBV13	.	.	TRBJ1-5	TGTGCCAGCAGCTTCGGGGATAGCAATCAGCCCCAGCATTTT	CASSFGDSNQPQHF
TRBV28	.	.	TRBJ1-2	TGTGCCAGCAGTTCTCGGCAGGGTTTCTATGGCTACACCTTC	CASSSRQGFYGYTF
TRBV11-2	TRBD2	.	TRBJ2-3	TGTGCCAGCAGCTTAACTCCTAGCGGGGTCACAGATACGCAGTATTTT	CASSLTPSGVTDTQYF
TRBV6-5	TRBD2	.	TRBJ2-1	TGTGCCAGCAGGGGGACTAGCGGGGGGGAGCAGTTCTTC	CASRGTSGGEQFF
TRBV4-3	.	.	TRBJ1-2	TGCGCCAGCAGCCAAGATCGTCAGGGGATATTATCTTACTATGGCTACACCTTC	CASSQDRQGILSYYGYTF
TRBV29-1	.	few	TRBJ2-3	TGCAGCGTCCTGACGACTAGACTTAGCACAGATACGCAGTATTTT	CSVLTTRLSTDTQYF
TRBV5-4	.	few	TRBJ1-1	TGTGCCAGCAGCTTGGGTTGGGGGCGGGACACTGAAGCTTTCTTT	CASSLGWGRDTEAFF
TRBV19	TRBD1	.	TRBJ2-7	TGTGCCAGTAAGGACCCGGACAGGGTTGGCGAGCAGTACTTC	CASKDPDRVGEQYF
TRBV2	.	.	TRBJ2-5	TGTGCCAGCAGTAGGGAAACCAAAGAGACCCAGTACTTC	CASSRETKETQYF
TRBV13	.	.	TRBJ2-4	TGTGCCAGCAGCATACAAAGGGGCAAAAACATTCAGTACTTC	CASSIQRGKNIQYF
TRBV29-1	.	.	TRBJ2-1	TGCAGCGTTAGGGCAGCCGCTGAGCAGTTCTTC	CSVRAAAEQFF
TRBV6-6	.	.	TRBJ1-4	TGTGCCACATATTACAGGGAGGGTAATGAAAAACTGTTTTTT	CATYYREGNEKLFF
TRBV6-5	.	.	TRBJ1-2	TGTGCCAGCAGGACGGAGGGGCTTGGCTACACCTTC	CASRTEGLGYTF
TRBV10-2	TRBD2	.	TRBJ2-5	TGCGCCAGCAGTGAGCCTTGGACTAGCGGGGAAGAGACCCAGTACTTC	CASSEPWTSGEETQYF
TRBV15	TRBD2	once	TRBJ2-3	TGTGCCACCAGTACCCCTAGCGGGGACTCCACAGATACGCAGTATTTT	CATSTPSGDSTDTQYF
TRBV2	.	.	TRBJ1-1	TGTGCCAGCAGAGTCTTGGAAGCTTTCTTT	CASRVLEAFF
TRBV5-1	.	.	TRBJ1-3	TGCGCCAGCAGCTATGACAGCCGCTCTGGAAACACCATATATTTT	CASSYDSRSGNTIYF
TRBV10-2	.	.	TRBJ1-2	TGCGCCAGCAGTGAAGGCCGGACCTCTAACTATGGCTACACCTTC	CASSEGRTSNYGYTF
TRBV11-2	.	.	TRBJ2-5	TGTGCCAGCAGCTTACCGTACTGGAGGGTCTCGCGAGAGACCCAGTACTTC	CASSLPYWRVSRETQYF
TRBV6-1	TRBD2	.	TRBJ2-3	TGTGCCAGCAGTGAGCGGGAGTGGGGCACAGATACGCAGTATTTT	CASSEREWGTDTQYF
TRBV4-3	.	.	TRBJ1-2	TGCGCCAGCAGCCAAGATGCAGGGAACTATGGCTACACCTTC	CASSQDAGNYGYTF
TRBV4-1	.	.	TRBJ2-4	TGCGCCAGCAGCCACTCGAATGGAGGGGCCAAAAACATTCAGTACTTC	CASSHSNGGAKNIQYF
TRBV5-8	.	.	TRBJ1-5	TGTGCCAGCAGCCCCAGAGGACAGAACAATCAGCCCCAGCATTTT	CASSPRGQNNQPQHF
TRBV2	TRBD1	.	TRBJ1-5	TGTGCCAGCAGCGGGACAGGGGGCAATCAGCCCCAGCATTTT	CASSGTGGNQPQHF
TRBV7-9	.	.	TRBJ2-1	TGTGCCAGCAGCCCCGCCAGGGGAAGCAATGAGCAGTTCTTC	CASSPARGSNEQFF
TRBV27	.	.	TRBJ2-1	TGTGCCAGCAGTTTATCGGGGGAGTGGAATGAGCAGTTCTTC	CASSLSGEWNEQFF
TRBV25-1	.	few	TRBJ2-7	TGTGCCAGCAGTGGATCGGGGCACGAGCAGTACTTC	CASSGSGHEQYF
TRBV6-5	TRBD1	.	TRBJ1-2	TGTGCCAGCAGCCCCTCGGCAGGGGGCCACACCTTC	CASSPSAGGHTF
TRBV7-2	.	.	TRBJ1-3	TGTGCCAGCAGCGCAATAGGCGGAAACACCATATATTTT	CASSAIGGNTIYF
TRBV29-1	.	.	TRBJ1-3	TGCAGCGGCCGGGGGGGAGGCAATGGAAACACCATATATTTT	CSGRGGGNGNTIYF
TRBV7-2	.	.	TRBJ2-3	TGTGCCAGCAGCTTAGCTTCTGTGAGTTCTCCAGATACGCAGTATTTT	CASSLASVSSPDTQYF
TRBV11-3	TRBD1	.	TRBJ1-1	TGTGCCAGCAGCTCTAACAGGGGGCGCACGGTAGCTGAAGCTTTCTTT	CASSSNRGRTVAEAFF
TRBV11-2	.	.	TRBJ1-3	TGTGCCAGCAGCTTCCCTAGGGGCAGCTACTCCTCTGGAAACACCATATATTTT	CASSFPRGSYSSGNTIYF
TRBV19	TRBD1	.	TRBJ1-2	TGTGCCAGTCTCGACAGGGCCGCCTATGGCTACACCTTC	CASLDRAAYGYTF